This entry describes one T cell receptor (beta chain). Its antigen is unknown. The data are from a study of blood T cells in healthy people across ages. The sample, 9 to 10 milliliters of peripheral blood, was drawn from each donor. With a J-beta primer mix and a sample-barcoded 5' primer, a second PCR ran about 6 to 11 cycles. MiXCR, run by TCRdb on the 5' RACE reads, gives a single entry per CDR3 protein. Of roughly 2 million distinct CDR3 sequences listed, around 48% were seen once; the top ten hold 2.1%. There are 13 residues in the CDR3. Germline V gives CDR1 DFQATT, CDR2 SNEGSKA (reference sequence). The V end was cut by 3 bases, the J end by 8 bases, with 13 bases between. Study results and limitations: Older age coincided with a roughly linear decline in TCR beta diversity per million T cells. In these data, TCR beta diversity tracked strongly with naive T cell percentage. Changes in expanded clonotypes were possibly confounded, as the CMV status of donors was unknown.

The clonotype was recovered from a woman between 40 and 55 years old in good health. The sample taken for sequencing was blood. The V and J genes are TRBV20-1 and TRBJ1-4; D call uncertain. CDR3 region: CSASPNAPEKLFF. DNA for the CDR3: TGCAGTGCTAGTCCCAACGCCCCGGAAAAACTGTTTTTT.